The TCR beta chain under discussion was sequenced for a study of blood T cell repertoires in COVID-19. Study-level information: Specimens from acute and convalescent COVID-19 originated in the United States, Italy and Spain. Sample material is recorded as cDNA or gDNA derived from T cells, B-cell-depleted T cells, or PBMCs.

Authors' methods: The assay estimated nucleated cells by amplifying reference gene primers. Data came from immunoSEQ multiplex PCR; TCRdb stores just in-frame clones and leaves some out. The DNA was the basis for D and trimming; V, J and clone size are from that table. The sample has around 320,000 clones; about 85% are singletons. The CDR3 consists of 14 residues. Germline V gives CDR1 MGHRA, CDR2 YSYEKL. V lost 3 bases and J 6 bases, leaving 12 bases between the germline ends. This clonotype was sampled from a man aged 18 to 30 with active or convalescent COVID-19. The rearrangement joins TRBV4-1 to TRBJ2-1; tentatively, D is TRBD1 (5 bases). The specimen was peripheral blood. This CDR3 reads CASSQTETANEQFF. The CDR3 DNA is TGCGCCAGCAGCCAGACGGAGACAGCCAATGAGCAGTTCTTC.